The 15 T cell receptor beta chains given below trace back to one sample, sequenced in a study of cytomegalovirus exposure and HLA in healthy donors. Both 60 Vbeta primers and 13 Jbeta primers went into the PCR. Here immunoSEQ multiplex PCR was the method, and the copy in TCRdb shows in-frame clones only, minus some. This table holds 80,000 to 130,000 clones, about four fifths found once. The sample was PBMCs. These receptors came from a female donor in good health and CMV-seropositive.

The V call is TRBV11-2, the J call TRBJ2-7, with a possible D match to TRBD2 (7 bases). Between the trimmed V and J ends, which lost 2 bases and 4 bases, there was a span of 15 bases. The CDR3 contains 15 residues. In germline, CDR1 is SGHAT, CDR2 FQNNGV. The CDR3: CASSLSRGGVYEQYF. In DNA, the CDR3 is TGTGCCAGCAGCTTATCTCGAGGGGGGGTATACGAGCAGTACTTC.

This chain uses TRBV2 with TRBJ2-7; possible D gene TRBD1, 5 bases. The CDR3 covers 14 residues. Germline CDR1 reads SNHLY; CDR2 reads FYNNEI. Deletions cut 6 bases from V and 3 bases from J, with 15 bases between. In DNA, the CDR3 is TGTGCCAGCAGCGGCGACAGCCTTATCTACGAGCAGTACTTC. Its translation is CASSGDSLIYEQYF.

The chain joins TRBV6-1 to TRBJ2-7; 8 nucleotides match TRBD1. Germline CDR1 MNHNS, CDR2 SASEGT. The CDR3 runs to 13 residues. The J segment lost 6 bases and the V segment lost 3 bases, leaving 4 bases of the junction unmatched. The CDR3 DNA reads TGTGCCAGCAGTGACTACAGGGGGAGCGAGCAGTACTTC. Its protein is CASSDYRGSEQYF.

V and J are TRBV9 and TRBJ2-1; 7 nucleotides agree with TRBD2. The V segment lost 0 bases and the J segment 0 bases; nucleotides outside the gene matches: 6. The CDR3 spans 17 residues. CDR1 and CDR2 from the germline V gene are SGDLS and YYNGEE. DNA of the CDR3: TGTGCCAGCAGCGTAGGGGGAGGGGTTAGCTCCTACAATGAGCAGTTCTTC. It codes for CASSVGGGVSSYNEQFF.

The chain uses TRBV27 and TRBJ2-1; 15 bases match TRBD2. From germline, CDR1 is MNHEY and CDR2 SMNVEV (reference sequence). The V segment lost 2 bases and the J segment 9 bases; nucleotides outside the gene matches: 5. This CDR3 has 16 residues. DNA of the CDR3: TGTGCCAGCAGTTTACGAGGACTAGCGGGAGGGTCTGAGCAGTTCTTC. This gives the protein CASSLRGLAGGSEQFF.

The chain joins TRBV19 to TRBJ1-2; D gene unclear. V was clipped by 4 bases and J by 4 bases, with 7 bases between them. The CDR3 loop spans 12 amino acids. Germline V lookup: CDR1 LNHDA, CDR2 SQIVND (reference sequence). The CDR3 DNA follows: TGTGCCAGTAGTAACAGCCTCTATGGCTACACCTTC. Translating gives CASSNSLYGYTF.

The J gene is TRBJ1-2, the V gene TRBV4-1; no reliable D call. This CDR3 comprises 15 residues. Looked up from germline, CDR1 is MGHRA and CDR2 is YSYEKL. V lost 1 base, J lost 4 bases, and 13 bases lay in between. CDR3 sequence reads: CASSQGGGRGYGYTF. CDR3 bases: TGCGCCAGCAGCCAAGGCGGAGGGAGAGGCTATGGCTACACCTTC.

In its sample, this clone was seen once. The chain uses TRBV11-2 and TRBJ2-7; 14 nucleotides line up with TRBD2. In germline, CDR1 is SGHAT, CDR2 FQNNGV. CDR3 length: 17 amino acids. After removal of 6 bases from V and 3 bases from J, the junction contained 10 bases not matched to a gene. The DNA for the CDR3 is TGTGCCAGCAGGGGACTAGCGGGGGCGCCGACCTACTACGAGCAGTACTTC. Translated, it gives CASRGLAGAPTYYEQYF.

This chain links TRBV7-2 with TRBJ2-5, with 8 positions matching TRBD2. Germline V gene sequence: CDR1 SGHTA, CDR2 FQGNSA. The length of the CDR3 is 14 residues. V gave up 2 bases and J gave up 5 bases; unmatched junction bases: 4. Written as DNA, the CDR3 is TGTGCCAGCAGCTTAAATTCGGGGGGGGAGACCCAGTACTTC. Translated, it gives CASSLNSGGETQYF.

This chain links TRBV5-4 with TRBJ2-5; 12 bases match TRBD1. CDR3 length: 17 residues. The V and J ends lost 2 bases and 4 bases, in that order; junction bases with no gene match: 9. Germline V CDR1 and CDR2: SGHNT, YYREEE (reference sequence). The CDR3 region has the DNA TGTGCCAGCAGCTTAGCCCGGGACAGGGGGCGCGGAGAGACCCAGTACTTC. It encodes CASSLARDRGRGETQYF.

CDR3: CASSPGTGVGYEQYF. The CDR3 nucleotides are TGTGCCAGCAGCCCGGGTACGGGGGTAGGCTACGAGCAGTACTTC. The V and J genes are TRBV5-6 and TRBJ2-7; possible D gene TRBD2, 6 bases. Trimming removed 4 bases at V and 3 bases at J, with 17 bases between. In germline, CDR1 is SGHDT, CDR2 YYEEEE. The CDR3 spans 15 residues. Full variable domain (rest looked up from reference TRBV5-6 and TRBJ2-7): DAGVTQSPTHLIKTRGQQVTLRCSPKSGHDTVSWYQQALGQGPQFIFQYYEEEERQRGNFPDRFSGHQFPNYSSELNVNALLLGDSALYLCASSPGTGVGYEQYFGPGTRLTVT.

The chain employs TRBV6-5 and TRBJ2-7; possibly TRBD1 for D (6 bases). Trimming pared 7 bases from V and 6 bases from J, leaving 16 bases between. Germline CDR1 is MNHEY and CDR2 is SVGAGI. The CDR3 is made up of 13 amino acids. CDR3: CASTDRRIGEQYF. The CDR3 DNA is TGTGCCAGCACAGACAGGAGAATTGGCGAGCAGTACTTC.

The chain employs TRBV19 and TRBJ2-1; 7 bases align to TRBD2. V shed 2 bases, J shed 1 base, and the junction held 2 bases outside the gene matches. The CDR3 length is 15 residues. Germline loops: CDR1 LNHDA, CDR2 SQIVND (reference sequence). The CDR3: CASSITSVSYNEQFF. The CDR3 DNA sequence: TGTGCCAGTAGTATAACTAGCGTGTCCTACAATGAGCAGTTCTTC. The variable domain in full, with the rest retrieved from reference TRBV19 and TRBJ2-1, is DGGITQSPKYLFRKEGQNVTLSCEQNLNHDAMYWYRQDPGQGLRLIYYSQIVNDFQKGDIAEGYSVSREKKESFPLTVTSAQKNPTAFYLCASSITSVSYNEQFFGPGTRLTVL.

The chain combines TRBV27 with TRBJ2-1; tentative D call: TRBD1 (5 bases). Germline V gene sequence: CDR1 MNHEY, CDR2 SMNVEV (reference sequence). The CDR3 totals 14 residues. V dropped 7 bases and J dropped 8 bases, with 18 bases sitting between them. The CDR3: CASTLSGRGDEQFF. The CDR3 region has the DNA TGTGCCAGCACCCTCTCAGGAAGGGGCGATGAGCAGTTCTTC.

This clone came up a few times. The rearrangement uses TRBV5-1 and TRBJ1-2; 10 bases align to TRBD1. The V segment lost 4 bases and the J segment 10 bases; nucleotides outside the gene matches: 13. The germline CDR1 and CDR2 sequences are SGHRS and YFSETQ. The CDR3 is made up of 15 amino acids. The CDR3 region is CASSPSGTGVDVYTF. CDR3 coding DNA: TGCGCCAGCAGCCCCTCCGGGACAGGGGTTGATGTCTACACCTTC.